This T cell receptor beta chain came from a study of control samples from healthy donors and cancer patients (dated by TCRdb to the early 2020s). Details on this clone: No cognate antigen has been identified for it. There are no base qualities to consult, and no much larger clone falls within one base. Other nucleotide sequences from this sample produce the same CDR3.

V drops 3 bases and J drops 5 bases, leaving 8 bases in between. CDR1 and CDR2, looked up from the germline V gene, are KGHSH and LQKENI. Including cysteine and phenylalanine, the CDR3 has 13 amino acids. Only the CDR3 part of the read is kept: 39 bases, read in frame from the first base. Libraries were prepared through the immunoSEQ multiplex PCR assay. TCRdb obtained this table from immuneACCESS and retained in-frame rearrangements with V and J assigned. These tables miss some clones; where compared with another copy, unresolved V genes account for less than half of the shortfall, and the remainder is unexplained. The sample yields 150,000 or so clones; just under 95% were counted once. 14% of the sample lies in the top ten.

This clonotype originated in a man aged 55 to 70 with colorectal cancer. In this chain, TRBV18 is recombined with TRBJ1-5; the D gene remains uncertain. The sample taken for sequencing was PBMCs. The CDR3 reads CASSPGRDQPQHF. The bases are TGTGCCAGCTCACCCGGGCGGGATCAGCCCCAGCATTTT.